This entry lists 12 T cell receptor beta chains sequenced from one sample in a study of CD8 T cells in ankylosing spondylitis. TCRdb reprocessed the 5' RACE reads via MiXCR and lists one record per CDR3 protein. This table has about 250,000 distinct CDR3 sequences, 20% to 30% appearing once. Sequencing input: blood, either unsorted or a sorted T cell fraction (not recorded which). All receptors derive from a male donor with ankylosing spondylitis or in good health (not recorded which).

The chain links TRBV7-9 to TRBJ2-5, with D tentatively TRBD1 (6 bases). The CDR3 totals 11 residues. Trimming removed 9 bases at V and 4 bases at J, with 9 bases between. Germline V gene sequence: CDR1 SEHNR, CDR2 FQNEAQ (reference sequence). DNA for the CDR3: TGTGCCAGTACAGGGTTAGAGACCCAGTACTTC. It encodes CASTGLETQYF.

The V and J genes are TRBV7-6 and TRBJ2-2; perhaps TRBD2 as D (6 bases). Between the trimmed V and J ends, which lost 5 bases and 0 bases, there was a span of 13 bases. Germline V lookup: CDR1 SGHVS, CDR2 FNYEAQ. The CDR3 is 16 residues long. The CDR3 here is CASSQRLVPNTGELFF. CDR3 nucleotides: TGTGCCAGCAGCCAAAGACTAGTCCCGAACACCGGGGAGCTGTTTTTT. The whole variable domain, filled in from reference TRBV7-6 and TRBJ2-2, reads GAGVSQSPRYKVTKRGQDVALRCDPISGHVSLYWYRQALGQGPEFLTYFNYEAQQDKSGLPNDRFSAERPEGSISTLTIQRTEQRDSAMYRCASSQRLVPNTGELFFGEGSRLTVL.

The table lists this clonotype with many counts. This sequence joins TRBV5-1 and TRBJ1-3; D ambiguous. The V gene's germline CDR1 is SGHRS and CDR2 YFSETQ. This CDR3 region has 14 residues. Trimming removed 0 bases from V and 2 bases from J, with 6 bases in between. CDR3 region: CASSLETAGNTIYF. In nucleotides, the CDR3 is TGCGCCAGCAGCTTGGAAACAGCTGGAAACACCATATATTTT.

This clonotype was observed at least ten times. J is TRBJ1-1 and V is TRBV12-3 or TRBV12-4; D is undetermined. The length of the CDR3 is 14 residues. V was pared by 5 bases and J by 5 bases, with 15 bases between. CDR3 coding DNA: TGTGCCAGCAGTAGCCCAACGGTAAGGACTGAAGCTTTCTTT. The encoded protein is CASSSPTVRTEAFF.

This clonotype has a count of ten or more. The V call is TRBV6-5, the J call TRBJ2-7; 10 bases match TRBD1. Germline V gene sequence: CDR1 MNHEY, CDR2 SVGAGI. The CDR3 is 15 residues long. The V and J ends lost 2 bases and 1 base, in that order; junction bases with no gene match: 2. The CDR3 nucleotides are TGTGCCAGCAGTTACCGGGACAGGGGATCCTACGAGCAGTACTTC. Protein product: CASSYRDRGSYEQYF.

This chain joins TRBV20-1 and TRBJ2-1; 14 positions match TRBD2. This CDR3 spans 16 amino acids. Looked up from germline, CDR1 is DFQATT and CDR2 is SNEGSKA (reference sequence). J lost 5 bases, V lost 0 bases, and 3 bases had no gene match. The DNA for the CDR3 is TGCAGTGCTAGAGATGCGGGACTAGCGGGGGACAATGAGCAGTTCTTC. Translated: CSARDAGLAGDNEQFF.

This clonotype was seen a handful of times. The genes are TRBV10-1 and TRBJ2-1, with 8 bases matching TRBD2. Germline V CDR1 and CDR2: WNHNN, SYGVQD (reference sequence). This CDR3 is 16 amino acids long. J gave up 6 bases and V 3 bases, and 10 bases lay outside the gene matches. CDR3 DNA sequence: TGCGCCAGCAGTGATAAGGGACTAGTATTTCGCAATGAGCAGTTCTTC. As protein: CASSDKGLVFRNEQFF.

This chain links TRBV11-2 with TRBJ2-7; perhaps TRBD1 as D (5 bases). This CDR3 is 15 amino acids long. V dropped 5 bases and J dropped 0 bases, with 14 bases sitting between them. CDR1 SGHAT and CDR2 FQNNGV come from the germline V gene. The CDR3 nucleotides read TGTGCCAGCAGCCGCTATGCAGGGTACTCCTACGAGCAGTACTTC. It translates to CASSRYAGYSYEQYF.

This clonotype was seen at least ten times. J is TRBJ1-1 and V is TRBV18, with D maybe TRBD1 (5 bases). Germline CDR1 KGHSH, CDR2 LQKENI. The V end lost 1 base, the J end lost 4 bases, and 10 bases lay between the germline ends. This CDR3 is built from 14 residues. CDR3 protein: CASSPRIGTTEAFF. The CDR3 bases are TGTGCCAGCTCACCACGGATAGGGACCACTGAAGCTTTCTTT.

The chain uses TRBV7-8 and TRBJ2-5, with TRBD1 matching over 7 bases. CDR3 length equals 15 residues. V lost 3 bases and J lost 2; bases outside the gene matches: 6. In germline, CDR1 is SGHVS, CDR2 FQNEAQ. The CDR3: CASSLRQGFQETQYF. The CDR3 bases are TGTGCCAGCAGCTTGAGACAGGGATTTCAAGAGACCCAGTACTTC.

This clonotype was found a few times. J is TRBJ1-6 and V is TRBV18, with D possibly matching TRBD1 (5 bases). Trimming cost V 3 bases and J 0 bases, with 9 bases left between them. The CDR3 runs 16 residues. Germline values: CDR1 KGHSH, CDR2 LQKENI. CDR3 bases: TGTGCCAGCTCACCGCGACAGAGCTCCTATAATTCACCCCTCCACTTT. Translation gives CASSPRQSSYNSPLHF.

This clonotype was counted between two and nine times. The chain carries TRBV20-1 and TRBJ2-3, with D perhaps TRBD1 (5 bases). Germline values: CDR1 DFQATT, CDR2 SNEGSKA (reference sequence). V was clipped by 1 base and J by 4 bases, with 15 bases between them. The CDR3 runs to 15 residues. CDR3 sequence (DNA): TGCAGTGCTAGAGGTGGACAATTTGGGCCAGATACGCAGTATTTT. Protein: CSARGGQFGPDTQYF.